Given below is one T cell receptor beta chain in context. Its antigen remains unidentified. Researchers report isolating at least 6.5 million PBMCs per sample. A J-beta primer mix and a sample-barcoded 5' primer were used in a second PCR of about 6 to 12 cycles. One entry per CDR3 protein, called by TCRdb with MiXCR from the 5' RACE reads. In the table there are approximately 600,000 distinct CDR3 sequences, 58% of which are singletons. There are 14 residues in the CDR3. The germline V gene has CDR1 SGHAT and CDR2 FQNNGV. V lost 5 bases and J 10 bases, leaving 18 bases between the germline ends. These data are taken from a study of blood T cells in healthy people across ages. Overall study results and limits: The donors' CMV status was not determined, possibly confounding changes in expanded clonotypes. Versus aged donors, long-lived donors had higher diversity and more naive CD4+ cells.

The V call is TRBV11-2, the J call TRBJ2-1; a weak D match, TRBD1 (6 bases). Sequenced sample: blood. The receptor's source is a man in his 60s in good health. Here the CDR3 reads CASSTPGHSREQFF. In DNA form, the CDR3 reads TGTGCCAGCAGCACACCGGGACACTCACGGGAGCAGTTCTTC.